This T cell receptor beta chain was recorded in a study of cytomegalovirus exposure and HLA in healthy donors. The PCR contained 60 Vbeta and 13 Jbeta primers. Some clones are missing from TCRdb's copy, which holds only in-frame ones; the method was immunoSEQ multiplex PCR. The profile covers around 180,000 clones, with 60% to 80% appearing a single time and more than 2% taken by the ten largest. This TCR came from a man between 60 and 70 years old in good health and CMV-seronegative. Sequencing was done on a sample of PBMCs.

This chain's CDR3 is CATSRASTDTQYF. CDR3 DNA sequence: TGTGCCACCAGCAGAGCTAGCACAGATACGCAGTATTTT. The rearrangement uses TRBV15 and TRBJ2-3; no clear D. This CDR3 contains 13 residues. Trimming removed 1 base at V and 0 bases at J, with 2 bases between. CDR1 LNHNV and CDR2 YYDKDF come from the germline V gene (reference sequence).